The T cell receptor beta chain under discussion was sequenced for a study of cytomegalovirus exposure and HLA in healthy donors. Study information: The approximately 660 first-cohort repertoires shared a platform with the 130 or so validation repertoires, as reported in a later analysis. Study findings and constraints: The authors confirmed in vitro that a few CMV-associated chains were specific for CMV antigens.

The CDR3 loop spans 13 amino acids. CDR1 is MNHNY, CDR2 SVGAGI, per germline (reference sequence). V gave up 7 bases and J gave up 6 bases; unmatched junction bases: 7. Produced via immunoSEQ multiplex PCR; TCRdb's table is partial and in-frame only. The data hold some 75,000 clones, with 95% to 96% observed a single time. This clone was observed a few times. Its antigen is still unknown. This chain joins TRBV6-6 and TRBJ2-7; TRBD2 matches 9 bases. The source is a woman aged 18-30 years in good health and CMV-seronegative. The sequencing input was PBMCs. CDR3 bases: TGTGCCAGCATTCGGGCGCGGGAGGGCGAGCAGTACTTC. Translating it yields CASIRAREGEQYF.